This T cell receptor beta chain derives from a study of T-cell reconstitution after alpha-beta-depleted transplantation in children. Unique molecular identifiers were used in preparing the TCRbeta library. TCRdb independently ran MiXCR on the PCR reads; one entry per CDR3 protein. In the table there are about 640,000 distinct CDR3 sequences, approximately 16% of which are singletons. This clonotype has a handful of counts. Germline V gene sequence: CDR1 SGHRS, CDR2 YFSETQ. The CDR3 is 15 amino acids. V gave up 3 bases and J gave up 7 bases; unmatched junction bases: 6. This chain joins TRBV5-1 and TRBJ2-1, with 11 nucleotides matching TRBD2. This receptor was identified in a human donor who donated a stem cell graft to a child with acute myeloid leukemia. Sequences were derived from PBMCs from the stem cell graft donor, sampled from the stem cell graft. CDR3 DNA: TGCGCCAGCAGCTCCCCGGCTAGCGGGGGGAATGAGCAGTTCTTC. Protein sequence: CASSSPASGGNEQFF.